Listed below are T cell receptor beta chains from one sample, sequenced in a study of cytomegalovirus exposure and HLA in healthy donors. Method: immunoSEQ multiplex PCR; TCRdb's copy keeps in-frame clones and lacks some. The repertoire holds about 98,000 clones, roughly nine tenths seen once, with roughly 3.9% in the top ten. Material: PBMCs. These receptors originate from a woman aged 25 to 45 in good health and CMV-seronegative. The CDR3 runs from the conserved cysteine through the conserved F or W. Each record gives: V gene, J gene, clone size, D gene, CDR3 protein, CDR3 DNA. A D gene is named only where the DNA matches it firmly. Clone size is given for some rows only: seen once, a few or many times, or a class if the clone is expanded.

TRBV9	TRBJ1-5	few	-	CASSGGTNSNQPQHF	TGTGCCAGCAGCGGAGGGACAAATAGCAATCAGCCCCAGCATTTT
TRBV9	TRBJ2-3	-	TRBD2	CASSVVSGRGDTQYF	TGTGCCAGCAGCGTAGTTTCGGGGCGGGGGGATACGCAGTATTTT
TRBV23-1	TRBJ2-3	-	TRBD1	CASSQWTGWTDTQYF	TGCGCCAGCAGTCAATGGACAGGGTGGACAGATACGCAGTATTTT
TRBV27	TRBJ1-2	-	-	CASRTVNYGYTF	TGTGCCAGCAGAACGGTGAACTATGGCTACACCTTC
TRBV5-1	TRBJ1-2	-	-	CASSPPSVNGYTF	TGCGCCAGCAGTCCACCCTCGGTTAATGGCTACACCTTC
TRBV9	TRBJ2-1	-	TRBD2	CASSPLSGSYNEQFF	TGTGCCAGCAGCCCGTTAAGCGGGAGCTACAATGAGCAGTTCTTC
TRBV6-1	TRBJ2-3	-	TRBD2	CASSASLAGGDTQYF	TGTGCCAGCAGTGCATCACTAGCGGGGGGAGATACGCAGTATTTT
TRBV6-6	TRBJ1-5	-	-	CASSYSGASNNQPQHF	TGTGCCAGCAGTTACTCAGGGGCGTCCAATAATCAGCCCCAGCATTTT
TRBV6-1	TRBJ1-5	once	-	CASTRSGQGLQPQHF	TGTGCCAGCACCAGGTCGGGGCAGGGGTTACAGCCCCAGCATTTT
TRBV19	TRBJ2-7	-	TRBD2	CASSADRGGYEQYF	TGTGCCAGTAGTGCCGACCGGGGGGGGTACGAGCAGTACTTC
TRBV2	TRBJ1-2	-	TRBD1	CATKGQADYGYTF	TGTGCCACCAAGGGACAGGCGGACTATGGCTACACCTTC
TRBV2	TRBJ1-3	-	-	CASSVQGIGNTIYF	TGTGCCAGCAGTGTTCAGGGGATCGGAAACACCATATATTTT
TRBV28	TRBJ2-1	-	TRBD2	CASSPRTSGRSGHHEQFF	TGTGCCAGCAGTCCCAGGACTAGCGGGAGATCCGGCCATCATGAGCAGTTCTTC
TRBV9	TRBJ2-2	-	TRBD1	CASSADRGGELFF	TGTGCCAGCAGCGCCGACAGGGGAGGGGAGCTGTTTTTT
TRBV10-2	TRBJ1-2	-	-	CASSEATVAGNYGYTF	TGCGCCAGCAGTGAGGCAACGGTGGCAGGGAACTATGGCTACACCTTC
TRBV7-8	TRBJ1-3	-	TRBD1	CASSPSHLRDRGFHSGNTIYF	TGTGCCAGCAGCCCATCGCATCTCCGGGACAGGGGGTTTCACTCTGGAAACACCATATATTTT
TRBV9	TRBJ1-2	-	-	CASSTGTTRLTF	TGTGCCAGCAGCACCGGGACAACTCGACTCACCTTC
TRBV7-3	TRBJ2-1	-	TRBD2	CASSRDGGLAGSNEQFF	TGTGCCAGCAGCAGGGACGGGGGACTAGCCGGATCCAATGAGCAGTTCTTC
TRBV29-1	TRBJ2-7	-	-	CSATGTKSYEQYF	TGCAGCGCCACCGGGACAAAGTCCTACGAGCAGTACTTC
TRBV2	TRBJ1-4	-	-	CASSGAAGYEKLFF	TGTGCCAGCAGTGGGGCTGCAGGTTATGAAAAACTGTTTTTT
TRBV27	TRBJ2-1	-	TRBD2	CASSSESGRPGDEQFF	TGTGCCAGCAGTTCCGAAAGCGGGAGGCCCGGGGATGAGCAGTTCTTC
TRBV29-1	TRBJ1-2	-	-	CSVSKIGGSGYTF	TGCAGCGTCAGCAAAATCGGCGGGTCTGGCTACACCTTC
TRBV14	TRBJ2-7	once	-	CASSQEGPYEQYF	TGTGCCAGCAGCCAAGAGGGGCCTTACGAGCAGTACTTC
TRBV28	TRBJ2-7	-	TRBD1	CASTGTGLYEQYF	TGTGCCAGCACGGGGACAGGGCTCTACGAGCAGTACTTC
TRBV29-1	TRBJ2-2	-	-	CSVEGARGLLSGELFF	TGCAGCGTTGAAGGTGCTAGGGGACTGTTATCCGGGGAGCTGTTTTTT
TRBV7-2	TRBJ1-5	few	-	CASSLGAGQPQHF	TGTGCCAGCAGCTTAGGGGCTGGGCAGCCCCAGCATTTT
TRBV5-5	TRBJ1-5	-	-	CASSSKAGTPNSQPQHF	TGTGCCAGCAGCTCCAAAGCCGGGACACCTAATTCCCAGCCCCAGCATTTT
TRBV14	TRBJ2-7	-	-	CASSSSSYEQYF	TGTGCCAGCAGCTCCTCTAGCTACGAGCAGTACTTC
TRBV27	TRBJ2-1	-	-	CASSLSMGGYNEQFF	TGTGCCAGCAGTTTATCGATGGGGGGCTACAATGAGCAGTTCTTC
TRBV29-1	TRBJ2-3	-	TRBD1	CSVLGQGYTDTQYF	TGCAGCGTTTTAGGACAGGGGTATACAGATACGCAGTATTTT
TRBV4-3	TRBJ1-2	-	-	CASSQDRVRGYTF	TGCGCCAGCAGCCAAGACAGGGTCCGTGGCTACACCTTC
TRBV19	TRBJ2-7	-	TRBD1	CASSTGAGQARLQYF	TGTGCCAGTAGTACCGGCGCTGGACAGGCGCGCTTGCAGTACTTC
TRBV25-1	TRBJ2-2	-	TRBD1	CASSVRDRRPGELFF	TGTGCCAGCAGTGTCCGGGACAGGCGCCCCGGGGAGCTGTTTTTT
TRBV5-4	TRBJ2-5	-	-	CASSREETQYF	TGTGCCAGCAGCCGAGAAGAGACCCAGTACTTC
TRBV5-1	TRBJ2-7	once	TRBD2	CASSLARGLAGDSSYEQYF	TGCGCCAGCAGCTTGGCGCGGGGGCTAGCGGGGGATAGCTCCTACGAGCAGTACTTC
TRBV5-1	TRBJ2-7	-	-	CASSWGGAGESEQYF	TGCGCCAGCAGCTGGGGGGGCGCGGGAGAAAGCGAGCAGTACTTC
TRBV9	TRBJ2-2	-	-	CASSARNTGELFF	TGTGCCAGCAGCGCTAGGAACACCGGGGAGCTGTTTTTT
TRBV19	TRBJ1-5	-	-	CASSALGGGRNQPQHF	TGTGCCAGTAGTGCCTTGGGAGGGGGACGCAATCAGCCCCAGCATTTT
TRBV11-2	TRBJ1-4	-	-	CASSLDQVTNEKLFF	TGTGCCAGCAGCTTAGACCAGGTTACTAATGAAAAACTGTTTTTT
TRBV27	TRBJ2-5	-	TRBD2	CASSLGFGGGQETQYF	TGTGCCAGCAGTTTAGGGTTCGGGGGGGGACAAGAGACCCAGTACTTC
TRBV9	TRBJ1-4	-	TRBD1	CASSAGQRNEKLFF	TGTGCCAGCAGCGCGGGACAGAGAAATGAAAAACTGTTTTTT
TRBV28	TRBJ2-3	-	TRBD2	CASSGLVPDTQYF	TGTGCCAGCAGTGGACTAGTTCCAGATACGCAGTATTTT
TRBV5-1	TRBJ2-7	-	-	CASSLKGVEQYF	TGCGCCAGCAGCTTGAAAGGGGTCGAGCAGTACTTC
TRBV6-5	TRBJ1-1	-	TRBD1	CASRIQGSNTEAFF	TGTGCCAGCAGGATACAGGGGTCGAACACTGAAGCTTTCTTT
TRBV7-6	TRBJ2-1	-	-	CASSPRLGLNYNEQFF	TGTGCCAGCAGCCCTCGACTCGGACTGAACTACAATGAGCAGTTCTTC
TRBV14	TRBJ1-1	-	-	CASSQGGFGTEAFF	TGTGCCAGCAGCCAAGGAGGGTTCGGCACTGAAGCTTTCTTT
TRBV7-8	TRBJ2-5	-	TRBD1	CASSLLGQSPGTQYF	TGTGCCAGCAGCTTACTGGGACAGAGCCCTGGGACCCAGTACTTC
TRBV7-2	TRBJ2-7	-	-	CASNPVAGLYEQYF	TGTGCCAGCAACCCCGTGGCGGGGCTCTACGAGCAGTACTTC
TRBV28	TRBJ1-1	-	TRBD1	CASSPTGLTEAFF	TGTGCCAGCAGTCCGACAGGGCTAACTGAAGCTTTCTTT
TRBV25-1	TRBJ2-2	-	-	CASSGEAANTGELFF	TGTGCCAGTTCGGGGGAAGCAGCGAACACCGGGGAGCTGTTTTTT
TRBV11-1	TRBJ2-3	-	TRBD2	CASSSPGTSVTDTQYF	TGTGCCAGCAGCTCCCCCGGGACTAGCGTCACAGATACGCAGTATTTT